These 29 T cell receptor beta chains came from one sample sequenced in a study of graft-versus-host responses after intestinal transplantation. Profiled with immunoSEQ multiplex PCR; TCRdb holds only in-frame clones, not every one. The sample holds 110,000 to 150,000 clones, about nine tenths seen once. These receptors' antigens are unknown. Specimen: unstimulated CD4+ T cells sorted from spleen or lymph node cells, collected before intestinal transplant. These receptors were collected from a human donor who received an intestinal transplant.

The rearrangement joins TRBV20-1 to TRBJ2-4, with unresolved D. There are 10 residues in the CDR3. Trimming shortened V by 5 bases and J by 11 bases, and 10 bases separated the two germline ends. Per the germline V gene, CDR1 is DFQATT and CDR2 is SNEGSKA (reference sequence). The CDR3 loop is CSAAFSFQYF. The CDR3 coding sequence is TGCAGTGCTGCCTTTAGCTTTCAGTACTTC.

The V gene is TRBV5-1, the J gene TRBJ1-4; maybe TRBD1 (5 bases). The CDR3 runs to 14 residues. V lost 0 bases, J lost 4 bases, and 7 bases lay in between. In germline, CDR1 is SGHRS, CDR2 YFSETQ. CDR3 nucleotide sequence: TGCGCCAGCAGCTTGGCACAGGATAATGAAAAACTGTTTTTT. This sequence encodes CASSLAQDNEKLFF.

This clone was seen a handful of times. V gene TRBV5-6 combines with J gene TRBJ2-6; D uncertain. CDR1 and CDR2 (germline): SGHDT, YYEEEE. CDR3 size: 16 residues. Trimming shortened V by 3 bases and J by 1 base, and 11 bases separated the two germline ends. The CDR3 loop reads CASSSYGVSGANVLTF. In DNA, the CDR3 is TGTGCCAGCAGCTCCTACGGCGTATCTGGGGCCAACGTCCTGACTTTC.

The chain employs TRBV9 and TRBJ1-1; D unresolved. The germline V gene encodes CDR1 SGDLS and CDR2 YYNGEE. Trimming removed 3 bases at V and 0 bases at J, with 21 bases between. CDR3 length: 18 residues. The CDR3 region is CASSALPVRAVLNTEAFF. For the CDR3, the DNA is TGTGCCAGCAGCGCCCTACCCGTGAGGGCCGTTTTGAACACTGAAGCTTTCTTT.

This clone is a singleton in its sample. The chain couples TRBV11-3 to TRBJ2-1; 7 bases are shared with TRBD1. With V trimmed by 1 base and J by 8 bases, 5 bases remained unmatched. This CDR3 is built from 14 residues. The germline gives CDR1 SGHNT, CDR2 YENEEA. The CDR3 nucleotides read TGTGCCAGCAGCTTAGTCAGGGGGTCGGATGAGCAGTTCTTC. Its translation is CASSLVRGSDEQFF.

The chain combines TRBV4-2 with TRBJ2-3; no clear D gene. The germline V gene encodes CDR1 LGHNA and CDR2 YNFKEQ. V lost 0 bases and J 0 bases, leaving 16 bases between the germline ends. This CDR3 region has 18 residues. The DNA of the CDR3 is TGTGCCAGCAGCCAAGATCTGTTGGAACAGCTTAGCACAGATACGCAGTATTTT. This gives the protein CASSQDLLEQLSTDTQYF.

The chain combines TRBV6-5 with TRBJ1-1; 9 bases agree with TRBD1. The CDR3 totals 15 residues. The trim removed 4 bases at V and 4 bases at J, leaving 7 bases unmatched. Germline loops: CDR1 MNHEY, CDR2 SVGAGI. CDR3 amino acids: CASSLQGAVGTEAFF. DNA of the CDR3: TGTGCCAGCAGTTTACAGGGGGCTGTCGGCACTGAAGCTTTCTTT.

The gene calls are TRBV5-4 and TRBJ2-5; 11 bases map to TRBD1. The ends lost 0 bases at V and 4 bases at J; junction bases unmatched: 2. CDR1 is SGHNT and CDR2 is YYREEE in the germline V gene (reference sequence). The CDR3 length is 15 residues. The DNA of the CDR3 is TGTGCCAGCAGCTTGGAAGGACAGGGGGCAGAGACCCAGTACTTC. This translates into CASSLEGQGAETQYF.

The CDR3 region has the DNA TGTGCCAGCTCACTCGAGGGCAGAATCTCAACCTACGAGCAGTACTTC. Residues: CASSLEGRISTYEQYF. The rearrangement links TRBV18 to TRBJ2-7; maybe TRBD2 (5 bases). CDR3 length equals 16 residues. Deletions cut 4 bases from V and 2 bases from J, with 18 bases between. Germline values: CDR1 KGHSH, CDR2 LQKENI.

This clone was counted only a few times. This rearrangement joins TRBV19 to TRBJ1-3; unclear D gene. V was clipped by 10 bases and J by 0 bases, with 7 bases between them. The CDR3 runs to 12 residues. Germline lookup yields CDR1 LNHDA and CDR2 SQIVND (reference sequence). CDR3 nucleotides: TGTGCCACCGAGAGCTCTGGAAACACCATATATTTT. It specifies CATESSGNTIYF.

The V gene is TRBV29-1, the J gene TRBJ1-2; D unresolved. The germline gives CDR1 SQVTM, CDR2 ANQGSEA. This CDR3 has 13 residues. Deletions cut 6 bases from V and 4 bases from J, with 15 bases between. The CDR3 reads CSVDDRQLYGYTF. CDR3 in DNA: TGCAGCGTCGATGACCGTCAGCTCTATGGCTACACCTTC.

The CDR3 sequence: CATKGRLNTEAFF. The CDR3 DNA reads TGTGCCACCAAGGGGCGGTTGAACACTGAAGCTTTCTTT. This sequence joins TRBV19 and TRBJ1-1; tentatively, D is TRBD1 (5 bases). CDR3 size: 13 residues. V lost 10 bases, J lost 0 bases, and 12 bases lay in between. Per germline, CDR1 LNHDA and CDR2 SQIVND (reference sequence).

The rearrangement uses TRBV7-9 and TRBJ2-7, with D maybe TRBD2 (6 bases). The germline CDR1 and CDR2 sequences are SEHNR and FQNEAQ (reference sequence). CDR3 size: 10 residues. V was shortened by 5 bases and J by 9 bases, with 8 bases between the two germline ends. CDR3 sequence (DNA): TGTGCCAGCAGCGGGGGGTGGCAGTACTTC. Translated: CASSGGWQYF.

The rearrangement uses TRBV5-1 and TRBJ2-6, with 7 bases identical to TRBD2. The CDR3 consists of 16 residues. Trimming cost V 6 bases and J 4 bases; bases outside gene matches: 10. The germline V gene encodes CDR1 SGHRS and CDR2 YFSETQ. The CDR3 loop reads CASTSGGEGGANVLTF. In DNA form, the CDR3 reads TGCGCCAGCACTAGCGGAGGGGAGGGGGGGGCCAACGTCCTGACTTTC.

The rearrangement links TRBV21-1 to TRBJ1-1; no DNA check was done on the table's D call, TRBD1. TRBV21-1 is listed as a pseudogene. CDR3 length equals 14 residues. The CDR3 nucleotides read TGTGCCAGCAGCACAGGCCCTCCTTGTGGTGAAGCTTTCTTT. It specifies CASSTGPPCGEAFF.

About this clone: The germline gene is not matched at one end of the junction; a read error may be the cause. This chain links TRBV28 with TRBJ2-2; TRBD2 matches at 7 bases. Germline assignment: CDR1 MDHEN and CDR2 SYDVKM. The CDR3 runs 14 residues. CDR3 protein: CASSSGLKHRGAVF. Written as DNA, the CDR3 is TGTGCCAGCAGTTCGGGACTAAAACACCGGGGAGCTGTTTTT.

This clone was observed once. The chain employs TRBV25-1 and TRBJ2-7; TRBD2 matches 13 bases. Unmatched junction bases numbered 5, after V lost 4 bases and J lost 2 bases. Germline lookup yields CDR1 MGHDK and CDR2 SYGVNS. The CDR3 has 16 residues. Here the CDR3 DNA reads TGTGCCAGCAGTGGGTCGGGACTAGCGGGACCCTACGAGCAGTACTTC. It encodes CASSGSGLAGPYEQYF.

The rearrangement links TRBV7-9 to TRBJ2-7, with D perhaps TRBD1 (6 bases). Between the trimmed V and J ends, which lost 4 bases and 3 bases, there was a span of 7 bases. From germline, CDR1 is SEHNR and CDR2 FQNEAQ (reference sequence). The CDR3 has 12 amino acids. The CDR3 here is CASSSTGYEQYF. The DNA for the CDR3 is TGTGCCAGCAGCTCGACAGGCTACGAGCAGTACTTC.

CDR3 loop: CAISDDRVNQPQHF. CDR3 in DNA: TGTGCCATCAGTGACGACCGTGTCAATCAGCCCCAGCATTTT. The chain employs TRBV10-3 and TRBJ1-5; D unclear. Germline-derived CDR1 and CDR2 are ENHRY and SYGVKD. Between the trimmed V and J ends, which lost 3 bases and 3 bases, there was a span of 9 bases. This CDR3 is built from 14 residues.

The rearrangement links TRBV7-9 to TRBJ2-7; 9 bases fit TRBD1. V shed 3 bases and J 1 base; nucleotides not matched to a gene: 1. Germline CDR1 reads SEHNR; CDR2 reads FQNEAQ (reference sequence). The CDR3 is 14 residues long. This CDR3 reads CASSLGTGSYEQYF. The CDR3 nucleotides read TGTGCCAGCAGCTTGGGGACAGGGTCCTACGAGCAGTACTTC.

The gene calls are TRBV28 and TRBJ2-7; D is unclear. The CDR3 sequence is 13 residues long. Germline loops: CDR1 MDHEN, CDR2 SYDVKM. Trimming left V 3 bases short and J 3 bases short, with 9 bases between. The CDR3 DNA follows: TGTGCCAGCAGTTTCTCGTGGGACTACGAGCAGTACTTC. It codes for CASSFSWDYEQYF.

The rearrangement links TRBV9 to TRBJ2-2; unclear D gene. The CDR3 is made up of 16 amino acids. The germline V gene encodes CDR1 SGDLS and CDR2 YYNGEE. The V end was cut by 0 bases, the J end by 0 bases, with 9 bases between. The CDR3 DNA follows: TGTGCCAGCAGCGTAGCGGGCAACCCGAACACCGGGGAGCTGTTTTTT. Protein: CASSVAGNPNTGELFF.

This chain links TRBV5-4 with TRBJ2-4, with TRBD2 matching 10 bases. Germline V CDR1 and CDR2: SGHNT, YYREEE (reference sequence). Trimming cost V 4 bases and J 6 bases; bases outside gene matches: 4. The CDR3 totals 14 residues. The CDR3 loop reads CASSLAGDVNIQYF. CDR3 DNA: TGTGCCAGCAGCCTAGCGGGAGACGTAAACATTCAGTACTTC.

The chain couples TRBV19 to TRBJ2-1; tentatively, D is TRBD2 (6 bases). This CDR3 region has 15 residues. V lost 3 bases, J lost 4 bases, and 13 bases lay in between. The germline V gene encodes CDR1 LNHDA and CDR2 SQIVND (reference sequence). The CDR3 reads CASSIGGNGYNEQFF. The CDR3 DNA reads as TGTGCCAGTAGTATTGGCGGGAATGGATACAATGAGCAGTTCTTC. Full variable domain (outside the CDR3, taken from reference TRBV19 and TRBJ2-1): DGGITQSPKYLFRKEGQNVTLSCEQNLNHDAMYWYRQDPGQGLRLIYYSQIVNDFQKGDIAEGYSVSREKKESFPLTVTSAQKNPTAFYLCASSIGGNGYNEQFFGPGTRLTVL.

V usage is TRBV2 and J usage is TRBJ2-1; TRBD2 aligns across 14 bases. Germline CDR1 is SNHLY and CDR2 is FYNNEI. The V and J ends lost 7 bases and 13 bases, in that order; junction bases with no gene match: 21. The CDR3 is made up of 18 amino acids. The CDR3 DNA sequence: TGTGCCAGCACGGGACTAGCGGGAGCTTATGAATATCCCGAGGTTCAGTTCTTC. This codes for CASTGLAGAYEYPEVQFF.

A few counts support this clone. V gene TRBV6-5 combines with J gene TRBJ2-7; 10 bases align to TRBD2. Germline trimming cut 0 bases from V and 5 bases from J; bases unmatched to any gene: 4. Germline V lookup: CDR1 MNHEY, CDR2 SVGAGI. The CDR3 contains 15 residues. CDR3 sequence (DNA): TGTGCCAGCAGTTACTCGGGACTAGCGCGCAACGAGCAGTACTTC. The encoded protein is CASSYSGLARNEQYF.

The chain employs TRBV14 and TRBJ2-7; D is undetermined. The CDR3 has 12 residues. V shed 3 bases and J shed 2 bases, with 5 bases lying between them. Germline CDR1 SGHDN, CDR2 FVKESK. CDR3 loop: CASSHSPYEQYF. For the CDR3, the DNA is TGTGCCAGCAGCCATAGTCCCTACGAGCAGTACTTC. Full variable domain (remainder filled in from reference TRBV14 and TRBJ2-7): EAGVTQFPSHSVIEKGQTVTLRCDPISGHDNLYWYRRVMGKEIKFLLHFVKESKQDESGMPNNRFLAERTGGTYSTLKVQPAELEDSGVYFCASSHSPYEQYFGPGTRLTVT.

The chain employs TRBV27 and TRBJ2-1, with 10 positions matching TRBD2. The CDR3 covers 15 residues. Per the germline V gene, CDR1 is MNHEY and CDR2 is SMNVEV (reference sequence). Germline trimming cut 4 bases from V and 7 bases from J; bases unmatched to any gene: 7. CDR3 sequence reads: CASSYSGRAVNEQFF. The CDR3 region has the DNA TGTGCCAGCAGTTACAGCGGGAGGGCCGTAAATGAGCAGTTCTTC.

The chain has TRBV7-3 and TRBJ2-7; possibly TRBD2 for D (6 bases). The CDR3 covers 15 residues. Germline V CDR1 and CDR2: SGHTA, FQGTGA. V shed 2 bases and J shed 1 base, with 12 bases lying between them. CDR3 residues: CASSLFTGTSYEQYF. In nucleotides, the CDR3 is TGTGCCAGCAGCTTATTTACGGGGACTTCCTACGAGCAGTACTTC.